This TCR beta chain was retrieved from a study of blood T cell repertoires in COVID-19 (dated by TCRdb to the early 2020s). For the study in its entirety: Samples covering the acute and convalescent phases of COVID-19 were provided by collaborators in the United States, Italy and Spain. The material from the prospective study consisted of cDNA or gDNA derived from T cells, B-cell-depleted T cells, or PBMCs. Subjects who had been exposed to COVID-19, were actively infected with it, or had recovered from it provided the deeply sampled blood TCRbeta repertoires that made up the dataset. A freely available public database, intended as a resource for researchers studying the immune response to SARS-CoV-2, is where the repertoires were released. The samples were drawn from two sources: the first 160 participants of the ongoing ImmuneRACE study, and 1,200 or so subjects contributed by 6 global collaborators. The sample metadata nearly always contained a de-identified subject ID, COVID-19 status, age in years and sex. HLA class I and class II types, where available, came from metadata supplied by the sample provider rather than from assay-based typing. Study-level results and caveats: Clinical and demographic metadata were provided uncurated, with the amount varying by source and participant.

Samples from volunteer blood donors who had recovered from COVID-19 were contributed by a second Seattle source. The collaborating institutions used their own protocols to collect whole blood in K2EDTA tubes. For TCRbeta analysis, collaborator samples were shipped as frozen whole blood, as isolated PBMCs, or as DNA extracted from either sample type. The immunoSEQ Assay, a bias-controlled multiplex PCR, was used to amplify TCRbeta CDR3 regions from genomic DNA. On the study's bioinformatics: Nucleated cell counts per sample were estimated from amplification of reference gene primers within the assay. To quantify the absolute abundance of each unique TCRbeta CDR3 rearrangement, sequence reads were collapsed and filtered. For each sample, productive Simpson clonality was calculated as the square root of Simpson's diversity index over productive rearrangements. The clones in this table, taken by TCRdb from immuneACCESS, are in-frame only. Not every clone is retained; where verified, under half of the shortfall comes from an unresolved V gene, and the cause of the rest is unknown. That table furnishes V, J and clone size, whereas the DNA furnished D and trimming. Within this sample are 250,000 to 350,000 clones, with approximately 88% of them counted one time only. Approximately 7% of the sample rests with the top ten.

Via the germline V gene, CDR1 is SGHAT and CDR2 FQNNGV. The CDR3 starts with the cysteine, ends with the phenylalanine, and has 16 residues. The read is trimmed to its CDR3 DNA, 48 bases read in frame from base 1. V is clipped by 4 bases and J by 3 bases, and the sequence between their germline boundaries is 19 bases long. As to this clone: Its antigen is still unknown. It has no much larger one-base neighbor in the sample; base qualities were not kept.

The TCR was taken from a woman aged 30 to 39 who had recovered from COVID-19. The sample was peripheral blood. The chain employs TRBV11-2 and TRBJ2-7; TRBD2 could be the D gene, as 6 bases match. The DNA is TGTGCCAGCAGCTCTAACCTCGGAGGGTTGGGCTACGAGCAGTACTTC. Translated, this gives CASSSNLGGLGYEQYF.